The source of this T cell receptor beta chain is a study of cytotoxic CD8 clonotypes in ibrutinib-treated CLL. Study-level points and caveats: T-cell clonality at baseline went above that of age-matched healthy donors and rose and fell with circulating CD8+ T-cell counts. Having risen at ibrutinib response, clonality had fallen back toward baseline by progression.

The germline V and J ends were trimmed by 6 bases and 3 bases, with 9 bases remaining between them. Germline V gives CDR1 MNHNY, CDR2 SVGAGI (reference sequence). This CDR3 has 12 amino acids. This clone was counted only a few times. The antigen is not known. The method was immunoSEQ multiplex PCR; TCRdb's version includes in-frame clones alone and lacks a portion of them. The table records 300,000 to 350,000 clones, 80% of them present only once. The sequence was obtained from a human donor with chronic lymphocytic leukemia. J is TRBJ2-7 and V is TRBV6-6; D not certain. The sample consisted of PBMCs, taken before ibrutinib treatment. CDR3 in DNA: TGTGCCAGCAGCCCACAAATCTACGAGCAGTACTTC. It encodes CASSPQIYEQYF.